Presented here are 27 T cell receptor beta chains from one specimen sequenced in a study of T cells expressing NK-cell markers. One entry per CDR3 protein, without DNA, is what TCRdb gives after re-calling the 5' RACE reads. This specimen shows just under 150,000 distinct CDR3 sequences; the ten leading clones hold around 12%. Sequencing used blood T cells: a sorted CD56 or NKG2C T cell subset, CD4+ or CD8+ T cells, or bulk PBMC T cells (not recorded which). Receptors originate from a man younger than 35 in good health.

The chain carries TRBV29-1 and TRBJ1-2; TCRdb picks TRBD1, but there is no DNA to check that call. The CDR3 loop spans 12 amino acids. Germline V gene data show CDR1 as SQVTM and CDR2 as ANQGSEA. The chain's CDR3 is CSDLTGAYGYTF.

The V gene is TRBV3-1, the J gene TRBJ2-5; TCRdb names TRBD1, which stays unverified in the absence of DNA. CDR1 and CDR2 (germline): LGHDT, YNNKEL (reference sequence). The CDR3 has 17 amino acids. The CDR3 loop reads CASSQDIVDRAQETQYF.

V and J are TRBV5-1 and TRBJ2-3. Germline CDR1 is SGHRS and CDR2 is YFSETQ. The CDR3 runs to 15 residues. The CDR3 is CASSLAVDSTDTQYF. The variable domain in full, completed from reference TRBV5-1 and TRBJ2-3, reads KAGVTQTPRYLIKTRGQQVTLSCSPISGHRSVSWYQQTPGQGLQFLFEYFSETQRNKGNFPGRFSGRQFSNSRSEMNVSTLELGDSALYLCASSLAVDSTDTQYFGPGTRLTVL.

The V call is TRBV20-1, the J call TRBJ2-3; TCRdb reports TRBD1, a call that lacks DNA to check it against. This CDR3 spans 20 amino acids. The V gene's germline CDR1 is DFQATT and CDR2 SNEGSKA (reference sequence). CDR3 in amino acids: CSARGWTDERGGTYTDTQYF.

CDR3 in amino acids: CASSASWTYGYTF. The chain combines TRBV2 with TRBJ1-2. This CDR3 is built from 13 residues. In germline, CDR1 is SNHLY, CDR2 FYNNEI.

The chain recombines TRBV19 with TRBJ1-2. CDR1 and CDR2 from the germline V gene are LNHDA and SQIVND (reference sequence). The CDR3 covers 12 residues. The chain's CDR3 is CASKASWYGYTF. The full variable domain, in which reference TRBV19 and TRBJ1-2 provide the parts outside the CDR3, is DGGITQSPKYLFRKEGQNVTLSCEQNLNHDAMYWYRQDPGQGLRLIYYSQIVNDFQKGDIAEGYSVSREKKESFPLTVTSAQKNPTAFYLCASKASWYGYTFGSGTRLTVV.

The rearrangement links TRBV28 to TRBJ2-1; TCRdb names TRBD1, which stays unverified in the absence of DNA. This CDR3 spans 16 amino acids. Germline lookup yields CDR1 MDHEN and CDR2 SYDVKM. CDR3 loop: CASSSPSGGEYNEQFF.

The rearrangement uses TRBV24-1 and TRBJ2-1; the TRBD2 assignment by TCRdb is unverifiable without DNA. The length of the CDR3 is 15 residues. From germline, CDR1 is KGHDR and CDR2 SFDVKD. The CDR3 is CATSDFEGLDNEQFF.

The gene calls are TRBV27 and TRBJ2-2. This CDR3 has 14 amino acids. The germline V gene has CDR1 MNHEY and CDR2 SMNVEV (reference sequence). The CDR3 sequence: CASRTPVDTGELFF.

The chain joins TRBV6-1 to TRBJ2-1; the D gene TCRdb calls, TRBD1, cannot be checked with no DNA. There are 13 residues in the CDR3. CDR1 is MNHNS, CDR2 SASEGT, per germline. The CDR3 here is CASSPEVYNEQFF.

The chain links TRBV5-1 to TRBJ2-1; the D call from TCRdb, TRBD2, cannot be confirmed without DNA. The germline V gene has CDR1 SGHRS and CDR2 YFSETQ. This CDR3 comprises 19 residues. CDR3 protein: CASSLAYSLAGGSYNEQFF.

The rearrangement joins TRBV7-6 to TRBJ2-1; TCRdb names TRBD2, which stays unverified in the absence of DNA. CDR3 length: 20 residues. Germline V CDR1 and CDR2: SGHVS, FNYEAQ. CDR3 in amino acids: CASSQSPGTSGILGFDEQFF.

The chain recombines TRBV7-2 with TRBJ2-5. The CDR3 sequence is 12 residues long. Germline assignment: CDR1 SGHTA and CDR2 FQGNSA. CDR3 in amino acids: CASSISAETQYF.

The J gene is TRBJ2-1, the V gene TRBV7-6; TCRdb lists TRBD2, though no DNA is available to test this call. CDR3 length: 14 residues. In germline, CDR1 is SGHVS, CDR2 FNYEAQ. The CDR3: CASVGPSGSVEQFF. The variable domain in full, with the rest retrieved from reference TRBV7-6 and TRBJ2-1, is GAGVSQSPRYKVTKRGQDVALRCDPISGHVSLYWYRQALGQGPEFLTYFNYEAQQDKSGLPNDRFSAERPEGSISTLTIQRTEQRDSAMYRCASVGPSGSVEQFFGPGTRLTVL.

V is TRBV7-9 and J is TRBJ2-7; TCRdb outputs TRBD1, but without DNA this stays unchecked. CDR1 and CDR2 (germline): SEHNR, FQNEAQ (reference sequence). The CDR3 sequence is 12 residues long. The CDR3 loop is CASSTGQGALYF.

V and J are TRBV6-1 and TRBJ1-4. This CDR3 has 15 residues. Germline values: CDR1 MNHNS, CDR2 SASEGT. CDR3 sequence reads: CASSLRRSLGEKLFF.

V and J are TRBV29-1 and TRBJ2-2; no DNA is available, so the TRBD2 call from TCRdb remains unchecked. This CDR3 has 16 amino acids. Germline V gives CDR1 SQVTM, CDR2 ANQGSEA. The CDR3 loop reads CSAILADWKNTGELFF.

The V call is TRBV4-3, the J call TRBJ2-5; TCRdb designates TRBD2, a call that cannot be tested without DNA. This CDR3 is 17 amino acids long. Germline lookup yields CDR1 LGHNA and CDR2 YSLEER. CDR3 loop: CASSQGSVRALQETQYF.

The V and J genes are TRBV11-2 and TRBJ2-3; TCRdb returns TRBD2, unconfirmable since there is no DNA. Germline V gives CDR1 SGHAT, CDR2 FQNNGV. The CDR3 spans 16 residues. CDR3 loop: CASSPGTSGPTDTQYF.

V gene TRBV7-2 combines with J gene TRBJ2-1; as DNA is missing, the TRBD2 call by TCRdb cannot be tested. In germline, CDR1 is SGHTA, CDR2 FQGNSA. The CDR3 has 17 amino acids. CDR3 sequence: CASSPFGAHRSYNEQFF.

CDR3 sequence reads: CSVDGRNYGYTF. V and J are TRBV29-1 and TRBJ1-2. CDR1 is SQVTM and CDR2 is ANQGSEA in the germline V gene. The CDR3 is made up of 12 amino acids.

The V gene is TRBV12-3 or TRBV12-4, the J gene TRBJ2-1; without DNA, the TCRdb call of TRBD2 cannot be checked. The CDR3 has 15 amino acids. The CDR3 here is CASRVRREAHNEQFF.

J is TRBJ2-2 and V is TRBV14. Germline lookup yields CDR1 SGHDN and CDR2 FVKESK. The CDR3 totals 16 residues. CDR3 protein: CASSSHPSLNTGELFF.

The rearrangement links TRBV6-2 or TRBV6-3 to TRBJ2-2; the TRBD2 assignment by TCRdb is unverifiable without DNA. The CDR3 length is 15 residues. In germline, CDR1 is MNHEY, CDR2 SVGEGT. The CDR3 loop is CASSGGGLHTGELFF.

The chain uses TRBV20-1 and TRBJ2-4. The CDR3 loop spans 16 amino acids. Germline-derived CDR1 and CDR2 are DFQATT and SNEGSKA (reference sequence). CDR3 sequence: CSARDLGGAAKNIQYF.

The chain combines TRBV6-1 with TRBJ2-2; absent DNA, TCRdb's TRBD1 call cannot be checked. CDR1 and CDR2 from the germline V gene are MNHNS and SASEGT. The CDR3 has 13 residues. The CDR3 sequence: CASSPTRAGELFF.

The J gene is TRBJ2-1, the V gene TRBV6-1; the D call from TCRdb, TRBD1, cannot be confirmed without DNA. CDR3 length: 14 amino acids. Germline loops: CDR1 MNHNS, CDR2 SASEGT. The CDR3 protein is CASSQTGSYNEQFF.